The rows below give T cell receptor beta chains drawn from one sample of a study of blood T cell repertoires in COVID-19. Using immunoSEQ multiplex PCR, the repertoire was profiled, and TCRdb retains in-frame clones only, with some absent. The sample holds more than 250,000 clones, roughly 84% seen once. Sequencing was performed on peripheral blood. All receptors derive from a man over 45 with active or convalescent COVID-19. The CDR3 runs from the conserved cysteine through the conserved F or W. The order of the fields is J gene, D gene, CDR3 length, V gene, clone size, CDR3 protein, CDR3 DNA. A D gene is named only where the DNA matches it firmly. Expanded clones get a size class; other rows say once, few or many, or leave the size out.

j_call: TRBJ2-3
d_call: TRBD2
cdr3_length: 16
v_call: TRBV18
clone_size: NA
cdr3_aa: CASSPPIAGGTDTQYF
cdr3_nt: TGTGCCAGCTCACCACCAATAGCGGGGGGCACAGATACGCAGTATTTT

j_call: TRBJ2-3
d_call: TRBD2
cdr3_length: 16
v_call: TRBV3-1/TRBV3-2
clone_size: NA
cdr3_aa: CASSQLIAGPTDTQYF
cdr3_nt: TGTGCCAGCAGCCAACTTATAGCGGGCCCCACAGATACGCAGTATTTT

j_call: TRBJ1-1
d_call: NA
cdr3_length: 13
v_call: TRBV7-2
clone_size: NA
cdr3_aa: CASSTQGNTEAFF
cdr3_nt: TGTGCCAGCAGCACCCAGGGGAACACTGAAGCTTTCTTT

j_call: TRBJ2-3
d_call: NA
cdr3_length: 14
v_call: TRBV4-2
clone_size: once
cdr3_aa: CASSTRHLGDTQYF
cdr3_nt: TGTGCCAGCAGCACTAGGCACTTGGGGGATACGCAGTATTTT

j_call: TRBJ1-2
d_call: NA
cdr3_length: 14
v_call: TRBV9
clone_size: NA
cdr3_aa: CASRARLGDYGYTF
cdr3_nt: TGTGCCAGCAGAGCGCGACTCGGAGATTATGGCTACACCTTC

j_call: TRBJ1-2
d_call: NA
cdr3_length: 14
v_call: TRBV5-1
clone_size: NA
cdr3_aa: CASNVPGRNYGYTF
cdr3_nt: TGCGCCAGCAACGTTCCGGGAAGAAACTATGGCTACACCTTC

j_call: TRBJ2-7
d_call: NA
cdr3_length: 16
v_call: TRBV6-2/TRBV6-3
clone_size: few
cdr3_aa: CASSPRQAGYIYEQYF
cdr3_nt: TGTGCCAGCAGTCCGAGACAGGCCGGATACATATACGAGCAGTACTTC

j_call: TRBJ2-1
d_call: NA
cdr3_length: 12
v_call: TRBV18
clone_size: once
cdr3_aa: CASSPSGNEQFF
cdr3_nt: TGTGCCAGCTCACCGAGCGGCAATGAGCAGTTCTTC

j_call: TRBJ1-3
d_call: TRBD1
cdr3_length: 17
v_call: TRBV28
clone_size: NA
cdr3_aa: CASSSGQGLFSGNTIYF
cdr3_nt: TGTGCCAGCAGTTCGGGACAGGGCCTCTTCTCTGGAAACACCATATATTTT

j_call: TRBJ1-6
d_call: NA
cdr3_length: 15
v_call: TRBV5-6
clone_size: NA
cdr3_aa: CASSLAGITNSPLHF
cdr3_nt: TGTGCCAGCAGCTTGGCAGGAATTACTAATTCACCCCTCCACTTT

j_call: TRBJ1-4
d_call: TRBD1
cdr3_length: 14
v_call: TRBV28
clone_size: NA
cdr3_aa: CASSNRGTNEKLFF
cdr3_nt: TGTGCCAGCAGCAACAGGGGAACTAATGAAAAACTGTTTTTT

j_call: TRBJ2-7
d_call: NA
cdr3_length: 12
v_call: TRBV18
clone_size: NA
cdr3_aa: CASSRGVDEQYF
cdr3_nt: TGTGCCAGCTCACGGGGCGTCGACGAGCAGTACTTC

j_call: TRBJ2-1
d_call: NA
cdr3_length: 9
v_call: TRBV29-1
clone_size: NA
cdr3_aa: CSVDNEQFF
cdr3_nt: TGCAGCGTCGACAATGAGCAGTTCTTC

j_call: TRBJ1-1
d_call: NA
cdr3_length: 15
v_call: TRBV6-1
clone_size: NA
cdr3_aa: CASSEFQSLNTEAFF
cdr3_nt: TGTGCCAGCAGTGAATTTCAAAGCTTGAACACTGAAGCTTTCTTT

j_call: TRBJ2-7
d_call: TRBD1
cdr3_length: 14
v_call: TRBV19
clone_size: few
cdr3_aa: CASSQTGGPHEQYF
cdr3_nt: TGTGCCAGTAGTCAAACAGGGGGCCCGCACGAGCAGTACTTC

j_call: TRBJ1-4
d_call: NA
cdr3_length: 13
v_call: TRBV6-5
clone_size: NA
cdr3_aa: CASRSRDFEKLFF
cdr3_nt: TGTGCCAGCAGGAGCCGGGACTTCGAAAAACTGTTTTTT

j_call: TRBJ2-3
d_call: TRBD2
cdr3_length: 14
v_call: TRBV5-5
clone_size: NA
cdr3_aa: CASSLGLATDTQYF
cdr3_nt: TGTGCCAGCAGCTTGGGACTAGCGACAGATACGCAGTATTTT

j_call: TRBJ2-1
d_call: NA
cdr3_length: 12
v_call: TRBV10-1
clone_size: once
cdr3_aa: CATGNSYNEQFF
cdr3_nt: TGCGCCACAGGCAATTCCTACAATGAGCAGTTCTTC

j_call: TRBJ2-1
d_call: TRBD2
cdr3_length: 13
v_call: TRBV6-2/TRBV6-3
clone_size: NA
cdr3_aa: CASSYGTSGEQFF
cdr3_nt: TGTGCCAGCAGTTACGGGACTAGCGGGGAGCAGTTCTTC

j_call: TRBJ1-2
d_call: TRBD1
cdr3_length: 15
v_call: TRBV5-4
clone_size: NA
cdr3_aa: CASSTTGSPDYGYTF
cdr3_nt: TGTGCCAGCAGCACGACAGGGAGTCCAGACTATGGCTACACCTTC

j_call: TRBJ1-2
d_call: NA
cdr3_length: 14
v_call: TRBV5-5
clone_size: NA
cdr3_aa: CASSSEQNFYGYTF
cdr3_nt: TGTGCCAGCAGCTCCGAACAGAACTTCTATGGCTACACCTTC

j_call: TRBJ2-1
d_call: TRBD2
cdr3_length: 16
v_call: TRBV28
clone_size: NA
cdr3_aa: CASRGAGGSSYNEQFF
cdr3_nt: TGTGCCAGCAGGGGAGCGGGGGGGAGCTCCTACAATGAGCAGTTCTTC

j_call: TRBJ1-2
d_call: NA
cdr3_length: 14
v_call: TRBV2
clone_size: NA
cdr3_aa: CASRSSGANYGYTF
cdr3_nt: TGTGCCAGCAGGTCGAGCGGGGCGAACTATGGCTACACCTTC

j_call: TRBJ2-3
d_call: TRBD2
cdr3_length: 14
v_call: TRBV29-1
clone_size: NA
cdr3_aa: CSVSPAGARDTQYF
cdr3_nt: TGCAGCGTAAGTCCAGCGGGGGCTCGGGATACGCAGTATTTT

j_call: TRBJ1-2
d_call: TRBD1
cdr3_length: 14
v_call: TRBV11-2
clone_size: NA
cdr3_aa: CASSPLGQGHGYTF
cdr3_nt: TGTGCCAGCAGCCCACTAGGACAGGGCCATGGCTACACCTTC

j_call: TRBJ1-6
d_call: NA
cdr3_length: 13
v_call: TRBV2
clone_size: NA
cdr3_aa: CASTFARNSPLHF
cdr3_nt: TGTGCCAGCACCTTCGCGCGGAATTCACCCCTCCACTTT

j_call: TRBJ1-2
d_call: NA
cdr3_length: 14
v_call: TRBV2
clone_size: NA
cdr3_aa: CASRGTGLAYGYTF
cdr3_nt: TGTGCCAGCAGGGGTACAGGGCTCGCATATGGCTACACCTTC

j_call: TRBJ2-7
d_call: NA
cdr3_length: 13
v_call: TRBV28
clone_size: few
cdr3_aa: CASRVAVTYEQYF
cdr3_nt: TGTGCCAGCAGGGTAGCGGTAACCTACGAGCAGTACTTC

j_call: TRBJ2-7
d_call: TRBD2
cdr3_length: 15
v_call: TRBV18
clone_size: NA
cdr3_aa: CASSPGTSTNNEQYF
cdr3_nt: TGTGCCAGCTCACCAGGGACTAGCACCAACAACGAGCAGTACTTC

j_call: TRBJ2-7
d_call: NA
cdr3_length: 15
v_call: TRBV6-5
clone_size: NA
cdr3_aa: CASRMGRAPSHEQYF
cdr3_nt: TGTGCCAGCCGGATGGGCAGGGCTCCTTCCCACGAGCAGTACTTC

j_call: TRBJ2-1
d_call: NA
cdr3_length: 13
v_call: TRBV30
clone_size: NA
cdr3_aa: CAWVKSSYNEQFF
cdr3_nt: TGTGCCTGGGTAAAGAGCTCCTACAATGAGCAGTTCTTC

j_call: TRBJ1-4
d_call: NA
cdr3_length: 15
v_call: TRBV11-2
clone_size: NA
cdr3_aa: CASSLNRAGNEKLFF
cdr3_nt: TGTGCCAGCAGCCTAAACAGGGCGGGTAATGAAAAACTGTTTTTT

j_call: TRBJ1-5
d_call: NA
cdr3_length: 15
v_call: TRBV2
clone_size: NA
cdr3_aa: CASSGGGALGQPQHF
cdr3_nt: TGTGCCAGCAGTGGAGGGGGGGCGCTCGGTCAGCCCCAGCATTTT

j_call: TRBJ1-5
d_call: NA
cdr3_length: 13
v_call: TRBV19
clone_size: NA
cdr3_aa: CASSVGGSQPQHF
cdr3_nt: TGTGCCAGTAGTGTCGGGGGGTCTCAGCCCCAGCATTTT

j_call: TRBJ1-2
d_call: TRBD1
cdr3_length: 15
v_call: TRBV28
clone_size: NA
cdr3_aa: CASSLGQGTSYGYTF
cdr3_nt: TGTGCCAGCAGCTTGGGACAGGGAACGTCTTATGGCTACACCTTC

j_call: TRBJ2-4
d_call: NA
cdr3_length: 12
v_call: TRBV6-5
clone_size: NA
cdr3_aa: CASSPGRDIQYF
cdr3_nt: TGTGCCAGCAGTCCGGGCAGGGACATTCAGTACTTC

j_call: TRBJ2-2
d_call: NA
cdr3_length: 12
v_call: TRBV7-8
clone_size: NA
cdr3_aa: CASSPGTGELFF
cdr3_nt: TGTGCCAGCAGCCCCGGGACCGGGGAGCTGTTTTTT

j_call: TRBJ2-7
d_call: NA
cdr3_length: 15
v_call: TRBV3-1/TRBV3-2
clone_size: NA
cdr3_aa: CASSQDQPGIYEQYF
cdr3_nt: TGTGCCAGCAGCCAAGATCAGCCAGGGATTTACGAGCAGTACTTC